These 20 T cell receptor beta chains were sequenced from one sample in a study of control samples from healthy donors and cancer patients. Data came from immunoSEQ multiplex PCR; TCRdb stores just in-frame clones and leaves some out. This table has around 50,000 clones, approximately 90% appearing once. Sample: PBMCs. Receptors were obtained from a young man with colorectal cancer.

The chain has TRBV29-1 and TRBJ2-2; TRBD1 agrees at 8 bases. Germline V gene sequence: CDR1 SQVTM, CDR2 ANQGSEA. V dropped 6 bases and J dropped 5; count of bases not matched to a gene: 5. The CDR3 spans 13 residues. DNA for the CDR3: TGCAGCGTCGACAGGGGTTGGACCGGGGAGCTGTTTTTT. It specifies CSVDRGWTGELFF.

For the CDR3, the DNA is TGTGCCAGCAGCTTATCTGGGGGTTCTGGAAACACCATATATTTT. It specifies CASSLSGGSGNTIYF. This sequence joins TRBV11-2 and TRBJ1-3; the D gene is possibly TRBD1 (5 bases). The length of the CDR3 is 15 residues. V lost 2 bases, J lost 1 base, and 9 bases lay in between. Germline lookup yields CDR1 SGHAT and CDR2 FQNNGV.

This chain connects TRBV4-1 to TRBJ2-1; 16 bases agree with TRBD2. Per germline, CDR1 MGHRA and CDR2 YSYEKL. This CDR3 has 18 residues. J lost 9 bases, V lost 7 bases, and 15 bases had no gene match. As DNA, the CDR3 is TGCGCCAGCACCCCGGGACTAGCGGGGGGGCGTAGGTTCAGTGAGCAGTTCTTC. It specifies CASTPGLAGGRRFSEQFF.

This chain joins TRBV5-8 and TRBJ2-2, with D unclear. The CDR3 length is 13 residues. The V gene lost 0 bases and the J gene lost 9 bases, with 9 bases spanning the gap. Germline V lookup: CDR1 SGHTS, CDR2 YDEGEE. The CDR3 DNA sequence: TGTGCCAGCAGCTTGGTTAGTTCCCGGGAGCTGTTTTTT. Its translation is CASSLVSSRELFF.

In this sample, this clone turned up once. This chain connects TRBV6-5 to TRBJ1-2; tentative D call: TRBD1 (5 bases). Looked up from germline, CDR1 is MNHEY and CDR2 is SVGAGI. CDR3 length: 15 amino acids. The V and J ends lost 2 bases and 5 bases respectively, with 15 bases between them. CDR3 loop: CASSYLETALYGYTF. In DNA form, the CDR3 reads TGTGCCAGCAGTTACCTTGAGACAGCCTTATATGGCTACACCTTC.

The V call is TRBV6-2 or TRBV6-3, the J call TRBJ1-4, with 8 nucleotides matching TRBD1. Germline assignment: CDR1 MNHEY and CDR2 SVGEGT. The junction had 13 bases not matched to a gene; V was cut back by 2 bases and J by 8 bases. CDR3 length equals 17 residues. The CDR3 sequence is CASSYLLTGVVREKLFF. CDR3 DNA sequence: TGTGCCAGCAGTTACCTCCTGACAGGGGTGGTTCGAGAAAAACTGTTTTTT.

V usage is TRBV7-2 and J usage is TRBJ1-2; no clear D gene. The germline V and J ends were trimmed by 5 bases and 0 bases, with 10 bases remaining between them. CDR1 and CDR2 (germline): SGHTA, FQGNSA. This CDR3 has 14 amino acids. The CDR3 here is CASSPLGSNYGYTF. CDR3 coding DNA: TGTGCCAGCAGCCCGTTAGGTTCTAACTATGGCTACACCTTC.

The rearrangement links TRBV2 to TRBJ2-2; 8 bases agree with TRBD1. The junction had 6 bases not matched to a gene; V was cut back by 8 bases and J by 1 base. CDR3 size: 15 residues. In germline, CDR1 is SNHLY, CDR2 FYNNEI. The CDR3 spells CASASGTGNTGELFF. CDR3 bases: TGTGCCAGCGCGTCCGGGACAGGGAACACCGGGGAGCTGTTTTTT.

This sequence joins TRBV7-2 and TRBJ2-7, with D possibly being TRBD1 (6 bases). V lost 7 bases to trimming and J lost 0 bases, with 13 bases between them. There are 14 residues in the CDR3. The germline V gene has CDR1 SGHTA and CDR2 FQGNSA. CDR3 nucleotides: TGTGCCAGCAAAATAGGACAGCCCTCCTACGAGCAGTACTTC. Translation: CASKIGQPSYEQYF.

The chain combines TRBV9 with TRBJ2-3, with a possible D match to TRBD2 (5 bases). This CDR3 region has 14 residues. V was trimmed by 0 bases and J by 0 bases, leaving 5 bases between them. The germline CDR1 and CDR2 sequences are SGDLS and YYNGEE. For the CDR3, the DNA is TGTGCCAGCAGCGTAGCTAGCAGCACAGATACGCAGTATTTT. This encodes CASSVASSTDTQYF.

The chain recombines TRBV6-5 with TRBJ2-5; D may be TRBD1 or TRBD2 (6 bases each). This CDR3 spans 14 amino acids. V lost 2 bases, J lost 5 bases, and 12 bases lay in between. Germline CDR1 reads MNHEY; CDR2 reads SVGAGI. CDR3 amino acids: CASSYNWGAETQYF. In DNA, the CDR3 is TGTGCCAGCAGTTACAACTGGGGGGCCGAGACCCAGTACTTC.

CDR3 region: CASSLGGRANYGYTF. CDR3 coding DNA: TGTGCCAGCAGCTTGGGGGGCAGGGCTAACTATGGCTACACCTTC. V gene TRBV5-4 combines with J gene TRBJ1-2; D might be TRBD1 (5 bases). The CDR3 is 15 amino acids. The V gene lost 0 bases and the J gene lost 0 bases, with 9 bases spanning the gap. Germline lookup yields CDR1 SGHNT and CDR2 YYREEE (reference sequence).

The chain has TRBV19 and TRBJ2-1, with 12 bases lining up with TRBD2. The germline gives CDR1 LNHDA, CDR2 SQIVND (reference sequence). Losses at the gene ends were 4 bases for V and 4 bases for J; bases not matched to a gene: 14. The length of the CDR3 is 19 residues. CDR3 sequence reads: CASSTSTSGGPPVYNEQFF. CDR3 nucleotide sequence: TGTGCCAGTAGTACCTCGACTAGCGGGGGCCCACCTGTATACAATGAGCAGTTCTTC.

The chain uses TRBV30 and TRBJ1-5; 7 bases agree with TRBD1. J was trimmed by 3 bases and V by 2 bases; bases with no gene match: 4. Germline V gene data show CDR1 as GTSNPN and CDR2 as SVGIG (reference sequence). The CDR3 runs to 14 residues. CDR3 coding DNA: TGTGCCTGGAGTACCACAGGGGACAATCAGCCCCAGCATTTT. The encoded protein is CAWSTTGDNQPQHF.

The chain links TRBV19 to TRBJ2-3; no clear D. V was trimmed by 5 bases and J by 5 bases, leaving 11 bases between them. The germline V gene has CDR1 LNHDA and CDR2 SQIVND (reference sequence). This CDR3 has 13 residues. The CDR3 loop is CASSLIDIDTQYF. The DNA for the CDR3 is TGTGCCAGTAGTTTGATTGATATAGATACGCAGTATTTT.

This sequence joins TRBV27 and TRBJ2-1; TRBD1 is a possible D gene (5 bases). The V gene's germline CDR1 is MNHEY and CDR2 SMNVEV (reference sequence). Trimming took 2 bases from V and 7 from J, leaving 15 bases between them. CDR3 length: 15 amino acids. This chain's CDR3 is CASSLRQGSVNEQFF. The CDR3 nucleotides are TGTGCCAGCAGTTTAAGGCAGGGATCGGTTAATGAGCAGTTCTTC.

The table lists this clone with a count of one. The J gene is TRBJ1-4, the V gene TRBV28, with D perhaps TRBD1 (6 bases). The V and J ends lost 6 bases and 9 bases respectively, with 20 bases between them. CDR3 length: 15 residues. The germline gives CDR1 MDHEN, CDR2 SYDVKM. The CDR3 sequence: CASRGRDMLLKKLFF. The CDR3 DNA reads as TGTGCCAGCAGAGGGAGGGACATGTTACTTAAAAAACTGTTTTTT.

CDR3 DNA: TGCGCCAGCAGCCAAGGTGGAGCGATAAATGAGCAGTTCTTC. Amino acid sequence: CASSQGGAINEQFF. The chain recombines TRBV4-1 with TRBJ2-1; D is unresolved. The CDR3 covers 14 residues. The V and J ends lost 1 base and 7 bases respectively, with 11 bases between them. Germline lookup yields CDR1 MGHRA and CDR2 YSYEKL.

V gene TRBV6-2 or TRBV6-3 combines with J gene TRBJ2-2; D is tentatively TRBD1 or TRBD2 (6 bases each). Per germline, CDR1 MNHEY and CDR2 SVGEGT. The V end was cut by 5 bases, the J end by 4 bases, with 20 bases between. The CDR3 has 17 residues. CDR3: CASSPIRGGSGTGELFF. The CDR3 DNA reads TGTGCCAGCAGTCCCATTAGAGGGGGGTCAGGCACCGGGGAGCTGTTTTTT.

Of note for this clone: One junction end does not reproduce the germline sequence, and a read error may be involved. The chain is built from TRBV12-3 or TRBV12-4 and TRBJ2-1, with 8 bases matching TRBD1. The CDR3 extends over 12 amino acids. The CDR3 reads CASSFFGDRIIF. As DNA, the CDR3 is TGTGCCAGCAGTTTCTTTGGGGACAGGATAATCTTC.